This T cell receptor (beta chain) was profiled in a study of shared clonotypes between healthy human individuals (dated by TCRdb to the early 2020s). With regard to the full study: Three men and a couple of women, aged 18 to 49 years, made up the cohort. Per donor, leukapheresis produced somewhere between about 0.8 and 9.5 billion PBMCs. To increase sequencing depth and limit assay-specific biases, TCR repertoire library preparation and sequencing were carried out by different laboratories using diverse techniques. Per donor, three plates each were used for CD4 naive and CD4 memory, two for CD8 naive, and one for CD8 memory. Blood TCR repertoires of roughly 5 healthy adults were deeply sequenced to estimate repertoire size and the extent of clonotype sharing between individuals. The paper as a whole reports these results and caveats: Sampling was restricted to blood, and TCR repertoires in tissues likely differ from the TCR repertoires found in blood. When a handful of donors were compared, the shared fraction of clonotypes was about 5.5% for naive CD4, less than 4% for naive CD8, about 2.5% for memory CD4, and less than 0.45% for memory CD8. The small number of donors limited the genetic and exposure-history diversity represented. Estimated clonotype richness was generally larger for naive than for memory subsets. Based on pairwise subsampling, the degree of clonotype sharing among donors was expected to be affected by sequencing depth. Rarefaction of sorted-subset datasets indicated incomplete sequencing despite the large sequencing depth. Compared with non-shared clonotypes, the clonotypes found in all four sorted-subset donors had higher generation probabilities.

Healthy HIV-negative adults with no recently reported acute infections or vaccinations were included as donors. Only Caucasian adults living in Nashville, Tennessee, USA were represented among the donors. Magnetic negative selection was used to enrich CD4+ T cells, after which naive cells were positively selected on CD45RA and the negative fraction became the memory subset. Blood was obtained by leukapheresis, after which PBMCs were separated by Ficoll-Histopaque density gradient centrifugation and cryopreserved in liquid nitrogen vapor phase. Analytical flow cytometry was used to check the purity and quantity of each magnetically sorted T cell population. Each sorted fraction had its genomic DNA isolated and then quantified by UV absorbance on a Nanodrop 2000c. From the cysteine up to the phenylalanine, the CDR3 has a length of 13 residues. Only CDR3 DNA remains: 39 bases, in frame from the first base. V is clipped by 2 bases and J by 11 bases, and the sequence between their germline boundaries is 15 bases long. Based on the germline V gene (reference sequence), the CDR1 and CDR2 sequences are MNHNY and SVGAGI.

A word on this clone: Its antigen is unknown. No much larger clone exists at a distance of one base, and base qualities are not known.

Using the deep immunoSEQ assay, TCR CDR3 regions were amplified from genomic DNA by multiplex PCR. For each cell subset, the extracted genomic DNA was distributed evenly across all wells of several immunoSEQ 96-well plates, and each plate served as one replicate. For sorted subsets, around 200 ng genomic DNA, equal to tens of thousands of T cell genomes, was loaded into each replicate PCR. The purified libraries were quantified using a Qubit 3.0 fluorometer, sized with a Bioanalyzer 2100, and then quantified again using the KAPA Library Quantification kit. A separate single-read 150-cycle Illumina NextSeq 550 flow cell was used to sequence each immunoSEQ 96-well plate. Processing in the source paper ran as follows. Because the immunoSEQ output held only junctional sequences and lacked quality scores, the filtering could not match the filtering applied to full-length reads. To assign V/J genes and CDR3, sequences were annotated against IMGT germline references using PyIR, a Python wrapper for IgBLAST v1.9. Any read was removed if the V/J assignment was weak (E-value above 1e-6), the CDR3 was missing, or the read contained stop codons, out-of-frame junctions, or ambiguous translated residues. A V3J clonotype was defined by an identical inferred V gene, J gene, and CDR3 amino acid sequence. Percentage overlap between repertoires was calculated by dividing the number of shared unique clonotypes by the size of the smaller repertoire. Richness of each repertoire was evaluated using RTK rarefaction, the Chao1 estimator, and Recon v2.1 estimates of unobserved clonotypes. Generation probabilities were computed with OLGA for all TCRbeta clonotypes obtained by the gDNA method from several donors. In TCRdb, the immuneACCESS table is reduced to in-frame sequences with V and J assigned. These tables do not hold every clone; where another copy was compared, an unresolved V gene accounts for under half, and the others remain unexplained. V and J calls and clone size are copied from that table; D and trimming were computed from the DNA. The sample table records approximately 2.5 million clones; over 85% of these occur just once. The ten largest clonotypes hold around 0.4% of the sample.

The sequence links TRBV6-6 to TRBJ1-1; the best D guess is TRBD1, with 5 bases matching. The source is a man aged 18 to 29 in good health. Some clones in this sample may be carry-over from other donors' samples. Sequencing input: naive CD4+ T cells from PBMCs. This specimen's cell subset or site label, interpreted: CD45RA+ positively selected. The nucleotides read TGTGCCAGCAGTTACAGACCCTCGGGGGAGGCTTTCTTT. The resulting protein is CASSYRPSGEAFF.